This T cell receptor (beta chain) was captured in a study of shared clonotypes between healthy human individuals (dated by TCRdb to 2020 to 2021). For the study in its entirety: The cohort comprised a couple of women and a few men aged 18 to 49 years. For each donor, CD4 naive and CD4 memory were each run on three plates, CD8 naive on two plates, and CD8 memory on one plate. To increase sequencing depth and limit assay-specific biases, TCR repertoire library preparation and sequencing were carried out by different laboratories using diverse techniques. Per donor, leukapheresis produced somewhere between about 0.85 and 10 billion PBMCs. To estimate repertoire size and how much clonotype sharing occurs between individuals, the study deeply sequenced the blood TCR repertoires of a handful of healthy adults.

Comments on this clone: Its antigen is currently not known. There are no base qualities to consult, and no much larger clone falls within one base.

The paper as a whole reports these results and caveats: Pairwise subsampling indicated that sequencing depth was expected to affect the degree of clonotype sharing among donors. When a few donors were compared, the shared fraction of clonotypes was 5% to 6.5% for naive CD4, around 3.5% for naive CD8, more than 2% for memory CD4, and approximately 0.4% for memory CD8. Clonotypes shared by all four sorted-subset donors showed higher generation probabilities than non-shared clonotypes. Even with the large sequencing depth, rarefaction of the sorted-subset datasets indicated that sequencing was incomplete. The small number of donors limited the genetic and exposure-history diversity represented. Only blood was sampled, and tissue TCR repertoires likely differ from those in blood. Naive subsets generally had larger estimated clonotype richness than memory subsets did.

Donors were healthy HIV-negative adults with no recently reported acute infections or vaccinations. Every donor was a Caucasian adult residing in Nashville, Tennessee, USA. CD4+ T cells were enriched by magnetic negative selection, after which naive cells were positively selected on CD45RA and the negative fraction was taken as the memory subset. After blood collection by leukapheresis, PBMCs were isolated using Ficoll-Histopaque density gradient centrifugation and then cryopreserved in the vapor phase of liquid nitrogen. Analytical flow cytometry was used to check the purity and quantity of every magnetically sorted T cell population. Each sorted fraction had its genomic DNA isolated and then quantified by UV absorbance on a Nanodrop 2000c. CDR1 and CDR2 are drawn from the germline V gene: MDHEN, SYDVKM. V gives up 4 bases and J gives up 8 bases, and the segment between their germline ends measures 19 bases. The CDR3 numbers 15 residues from cysteine through phenylalanine. Just CDR3 DNA is preserved here, 45 bases in frame from base 1.

Using the deep immunoSEQ assay, TCR CDR3 regions were amplified from genomic DNA by multiplex PCR. Extracted genomic DNA from each cell subset was distributed evenly across all wells of several immunoSEQ 96-well plates, and each plate was treated as a replicate. For sorted subsets, 200 to 250 ng of genomic DNA, equivalent to 25,000 to 35,000 T cell genomes, went into each replicate PCR. Purified libraries were measured with a Qubit 3.0 fluorometer, size-checked on a Bioanalyzer 2100, and measured again with the KAPA Library Quantification kit. Every immunoSEQ 96-well plate was sequenced on a dedicated single-read 150-cycle Illumina NextSeq 550 flow cell. Per the source publication's procedure: Because the immunoSEQ output included only junctional sequences and no quality scores, the filtering could not be the same as the filtering used for full-length reads. To assign V/J genes and CDR3, sequences were annotated against IMGT germline references using PyIR, a Python wrapper for IgBLAST v1.9. Reads with weak V/J assignments (E-value above 1e-6), missing CDR3, stop codons, out-of-frame junctions, or ambiguous translated residues were removed. A V3J clonotype was defined by an identical inferred V gene, J gene, and CDR3 amino acid sequence. Percentage overlap between repertoires was computed as shared unique clonotypes divided by the size of the smaller repertoire. Richness of each repertoire was evaluated using RTK rarefaction, the Chao1 estimator, and Recon v2.1 estimates of unobserved clonotypes. For all TCRbeta clonotypes obtained by the gDNA method from several donors, generation probabilities were computed with OLGA. The immuneACCESS repertoire file appears here via TCRdb, limited to in-frame rearrangements. These files lack a portion of the clones; in checked studies, under half of the deficit traces to unresolved V genes, and the cause of the others is not known. That table is the source of V, J and clone size, and D and trimming were worked out from the DNA. Recorded for this sample are more than 1.2 million clones; approximately 98.5% of them occurred a single time. The leading ten clones occupy roughly 0.36% of the sample.

The receptor's source is a man between 25 and 39 years old in good health. What was sequenced was naive CD4+ T cells sorted from blood. According to the study, the label for this sample's cell subset or site signals: CD45RA+ positively selected. The receptor chain draws on TRBV28 and TRBJ2-3; perhaps TRBD2 is the D gene, with 5 bases matching. The CDR3 reads as follows: CASSSGGGLTSTQYF. The DNA reads TGTGCCAGCAGTTCAGGCGGAGGCCTAACTTCTACGCAGTATTTT. The full variable domain, with segments outside the CDR3 supplied by the reference TRBV28 and TRBJ2-3 proteins, appears as DVKVTQSSRYLVKRTGEKVFLECVQDMDHENMFWYRQDPGLGLRLIYFSYDVKMKEKGDIPEGYSVSREKKERFSLILESASTNQTSMYLCASSSGGGLTSTQYFGPGTRLTVL.